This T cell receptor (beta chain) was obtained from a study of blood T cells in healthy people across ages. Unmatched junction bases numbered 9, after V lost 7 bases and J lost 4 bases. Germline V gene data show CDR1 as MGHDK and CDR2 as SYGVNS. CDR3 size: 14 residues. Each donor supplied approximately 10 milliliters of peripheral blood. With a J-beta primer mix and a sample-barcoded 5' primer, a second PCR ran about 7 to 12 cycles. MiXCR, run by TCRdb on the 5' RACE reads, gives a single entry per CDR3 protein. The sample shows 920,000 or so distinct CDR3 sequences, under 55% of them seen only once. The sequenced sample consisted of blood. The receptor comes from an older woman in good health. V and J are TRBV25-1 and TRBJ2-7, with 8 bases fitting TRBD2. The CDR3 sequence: CASKGAGAEYEQYF. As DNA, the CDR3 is TGTGCCAGCAAGGGAGCGGGAGCAGAGTACGAGCAGTACTTC.